This is a list of T cell receptor beta chains from one sample in a study of identical twins. From the 5' RACE reads, TCRdb called clonotypes with MiXCR, one entry per CDR3 protein. This table has 200,000 to 250,000 distinct CDR3 sequences, 6.5% appearing once. These data were also filed under a second study, of T cells expressing NK-cell markers.

The specimen sequenced was CD8+ T cells sorted from blood. The receptors stem from a woman between 18 and 29 years old in good health. Both conserved end residues are part of each CDR3. D genes are given only for firm matches. Rows may omit the clone size; those that give it use once, few, many or a size class.

v_call	d_call	j_call	clone_size	cdr3_aa	cdr3_nt
TRBV7-9	-	TRBJ2-2	many	CASSSSMNTGELFF	TGTGCCAGCAGCTCTTCCATGAACACCGGGGAGCTGTTTTTT
TRBV6-5	-	TRBJ2-1	-	CASSYRGFGNEQFF	TGTGCCAGCAGTTACAGGGGGTTCGGCAATGAGCAGTTCTTC
TRBV6-2/TRBV6-3	-	TRBJ1-1	many	CASLTFWDSISNTEAFF	TGTGCCAGCCTGACATTCTGGGACTCCATCTCAAACACTGAAGCTTTCTTT
TRBV7-9	-	TRBJ2-7	few	CASSPQDSNSYEQYF	TGTGCCAGCAGCCCGCAGGACAGTAACTCCTACGAGCAGTACTTC
TRBV11-2	TRBD1	TRBJ2-2	few	CASSPSPLQGFRSTGELFF	TGTGCCAGCAGCCCCTCACCCCTACAGGGGTTTCGCAGCACCGGGGAGCTGTTTTTT
TRBV12-3/TRBV12-4	TRBD2	TRBJ2-2	many	CASSFSGIYTGELFF	TGTGCCAGCAGTTTTAGCGGGATATACACCGGGGAGCTGTTTTTT
TRBV30	-	TRBJ2-7	few	CAWSAVFSNEQYF	TGTGCCTGGAGTGCAGTGTTTTCGAACGAGCAGTACTTC
TRBV24-1	-	TRBJ2-1	few	CATSDLGDGNEQFF	TGTGCCACCAGTGATTTAGGGGATGGAAATGAGCAGTTCTTC
TRBV6-4	TRBD2	TRBJ2-1	many	CASSPTSGSHNEQFF	TGTGCCAGCAGCCCGACTAGCGGGAGTCACAATGAGCAGTTCTTC
TRBV7-9	TRBD1	TRBJ2-7	-	CASSSDRGRYEQYF	TGTGCCAGCAGCTCGGACAGGGGGAGGTACGAGCAGTACTTC
TRBV27	TRBD2	TRBJ2-1	many	CASSLLGLAGSNEQFF	TGTGCCAGCAGTTTACTCGGACTAGCGGGGTCTAATGAGCAGTTCTTC
TRBV13	TRBD2	TRBJ2-1	-	CASSLRRGGNEQFF	TGTGCCAGCAGCCTTAGGCGGGGGGGCAATGAGCAGTTCTTC
TRBV20-1	-	TRBJ2-1	many	CSATGYYNEQFF	TGCAGTGCTACCGGGTACTACAATGAGCAGTTCTTC
TRBV11-1	TRBD2	TRBJ2-1	many	CASSLASGTSGQGMDEQFF	TGTGCCAGCAGCTTAGCTTCCGGGACTAGCGGTCAGGGGATGGATGAGCAGTTCTTC
TRBV27	-	TRBJ2-7	-	CASKLGPYYGEQYF	TGTGCCAGCAAACTGGGACCGTACTATGGGGAGCAGTACTTC
TRBV3-1	TRBD2	TRBJ2-2	many	CASSQVFETSGRNTGELFF	TGTGCCAGCAGCCAAGTTTTTGAGACTAGCGGGCGAAACACCGGGGAGCTGTTTTTT
TRBV7-8	-	TRBJ1-5	-	CASSLARGTSSGNQPQHF	TGTGCCAGCAGCTTAGCGCGGGGGACATCTTCCGGCAATCAGCCCCAGCATTTT
TRBV4-2	-	TRBJ1-1	-	CASSQEGPGAMNTEAFF	TGTGCCAGCAGCCAAGAGGGCCCGGGGGCCATGAACACTGAAGCTTTCTTT
TRBV7-9	TRBD1	TRBJ1-4	few	CASSFTGVNEKLFF	TGTGCCAGCAGCTTCACAGGGGTTAATGAAAAACTGTTTTTT
TRBV6-2/TRBV6-3	-	TRBJ2-2	many	CASSYSRTGELFF	TGTGCCAGCAGCTACTCGCGAACCGGGGAGCTGTTTTTT
TRBV11-2	-	TRBJ2-7	-	CASSTGTFRSYEQYF	TGTGCCAGCAGCACAGGGACTTTCCGCTCCTACGAGCAGTACTTC
TRBV6-4	-	TRBJ2-2	-	CASSDSNRDGDTGELFF	TGTGCCAGCAGTGACTCGAATAGGGACGGGGACACCGGGGAGCTGTTTTTT
TRBV5-1	TRBD1	TRBJ1-1	many	CASSWQGDTEAFF	TGCGCCAGCAGCTGGCAGGGGGACACTGAAGCTTTCTTT
TRBV6-1	-	TRBJ1-2	-	CASDRTAYANYGYTF	TGTGCCAGTGACCGAACAGCCTACGCCAACTATGGCTACACCTTC
TRBV30	TRBD1	TRBJ2-5	-	CAWSPGARTGETQYF	TGTGCCTGGAGTCCTGGGGCTAGGACAGGAGAGACCCAGTACTTC
TRBV2	-	TRBJ2-6	few	CASSERIPSGANVLTF	TGTGCCAGCAGTGAACGGATCCCCTCTGGGGCCAACGTCCTGACTTTC
TRBV5-6	-	TRBJ2-3	few	CASSLGGPPPTDTQYF	TGTGCCAGCAGCTTGGGAGGGCCCCCCCCCACAGATACGCAGTATTTT
TRBV11-2	TRBD1	TRBJ1-2	many	CASSFDRTGTGVLYGYTF	TGTGCCAGCAGCTTCGATAGAACTGGCACAGGGGTTCTCTATGGCTACACCTTC
TRBV20-1	-	TRBJ2-7	many	CSMHRRGSVYEQYF	TGCAGCATGCATCGTCGGGGAAGTGTCTACGAGCAGTACTTC
TRBV12-3/TRBV12-4	-	TRBJ2-3	-	CASSGWALGTQYF	TGTGCCAGCAGTGGATGGGCCTTGGGTACGCAGTATTTT
TRBV12-3/TRBV12-4	TRBD1	TRBJ2-1	many	CASSFEGAEQFF	TGTGCCAGCAGTTTCGAGGGGGCTGAGCAGTTCTTC
TRBV6-1	TRBD2	TRBJ2-1	-	CASSTLAGGPHNEQFF	TGTGCCAGCAGCACCCTAGCGGGAGGGCCTCACAATGAGCAGTTCTTC
TRBV12-3/TRBV12-4	TRBD2	TRBJ2-3	-	CASSLALTSGNPTDTQYF	TGTGCCAGCAGTTTAGCGCTAACTAGCGGGAATCCCACAGATACGCAGTATTTT
TRBV5-5	-	TRBJ2-7	few	CASSLLTGIDEQYF	TGTGCCAGCAGCTTGTTAACAGGGATCGACGAGCAGTACTTC
TRBV7-9	-	TRBJ2-7	many	CASSPAHDYEQYF	TGTGCCAGCAGCCCGGCCCACGACTACGAGCAGTACTTC
TRBV14	TRBD1	TRBJ2-2	-	CASSRGQWHTGELFF	TGTGCCAGCAGTAGGGGACAGTGGCACACCGGGGAGCTGTTTTTT
TRBV20-1	TRBD1	TRBJ1-6	many	CSAREEGALHF	TGCAGTGCTAGAGAAGAGGGGGCACTCCACTTT
TRBV9	TRBD2	TRBJ2-5	-	CASSDPGLAGVETQYF	TGTGCCAGCAGCGACCCCGGACTAGCGGGAGTAGAGACCCAGTACTTC
TRBV11-1	TRBD2	TRBJ2-2	-	CASSLSGTSDLANTGELFF	TGTGCCAGCAGCCTCTCCGGGACTAGCGATCTCGCGAACACCGGGGAGCTGTTTTTT
TRBV12-3/TRBV12-4	TRBD1	TRBJ1-2	many	CASSLRDSPKF	TGTGCCAGCAGTTTACGGGACAGCCCTAAATTC
TRBV6-5	TRBD2	TRBJ2-1	-	CASSYLAGVANEQFF	TGTGCCAGCAGTTACTTAGCGGGAGTTGCGAATGAGCAGTTCTTC
TRBV11-2	-	TRBJ2-7	few	CASSLDPLEDSRGEQYF	TGTGCCAGCAGCTTAGATCCTTTAGAGGATAGCCGGGGCGAGCAGTACTTC
TRBV27	-	TRBJ1-5	many	CASSLFGSNQPQHF	TGTGCCAGCAGTTTATTTGGTAGCAATCAGCCCCAGCATTTT
TRBV9	TRBD1	TRBJ1-1	many	CASSHPRGTGGYPGTEAFF	TGTGCCAGCAGCCACCCTCGGGGGACAGGGGGTTACCCCGGCACTGAAGCTTTCTTT
TRBV6-5	-	TRBJ1-2	many	CASSYSPRNTYGYTF	TGTGCCAGCAGTTACTCGCCTAGGAACACTTATGGCTACACCTTC
TRBV5-1	TRBD1	TRBJ2-7	many	CASSLGQGAQEQYF	TGCGCCAGCAGCTTGGGACAGGGGGCGCAGGAGCAGTACTTC
TRBV12-3/TRBV12-4	-	TRBJ1-1	-	CASGVAMNTEAFF	TGTGCCAGCGGGGTTGCAATGAACACTGAAGCTTTCTTT
TRBV12-5	-	TRBJ2-7	few	CASGLGAYEQYF	TGTGCTAGTGGTTTGGGGGCCTACGAGCAGTACTTC
TRBV27	-	TRBJ2-7	many	CASSFRDGLYEQYF	TGTGCCAGCAGTTTTCGGGACGGACTCTACGAGCAGTACTTC
TRBV9	-	TRBJ2-5	-	CASSPQTGTGETQYF	TGTGCCAGCAGCCCTCAAACCGGGACTGGAGAGACCCAGTACTTC
TRBV11-3	TRBD1	TRBJ2-1	-	CASSTRTGSAFNEQFF	TGTGCCAGCAGCACGAGGACAGGGTCAGCCTTCAATGAGCAGTTCTTC
TRBV6-1	-	TRBJ2-7	-	CASIGVSDSRYEQYF	TGTGCCAGCATAGGCGTCTCTGACAGCCGCTACGAGCAGTACTTC
TRBV7-9	-	TRBJ2-1	few	CASSSEVNEQFF	TGTGCCAGCAGTTCGGAGGTCAATGAGCAGTTCTTC
TRBV5-1	TRBD1	TRBJ1-1	-	CASSLAQGAHGNTEAFF	TGCGCCAGCAGCTTGGCTCAGGGGGCGCATGGGAACACTGAAGCTTTCTTT
TRBV9	TRBD2	TRBJ2-5	-	CASSVEGTSGVGETQYF	TGTGCCAGCAGCGTAGAGGGGACTAGCGGGGTAGGAGAGACCCAGTACTTC